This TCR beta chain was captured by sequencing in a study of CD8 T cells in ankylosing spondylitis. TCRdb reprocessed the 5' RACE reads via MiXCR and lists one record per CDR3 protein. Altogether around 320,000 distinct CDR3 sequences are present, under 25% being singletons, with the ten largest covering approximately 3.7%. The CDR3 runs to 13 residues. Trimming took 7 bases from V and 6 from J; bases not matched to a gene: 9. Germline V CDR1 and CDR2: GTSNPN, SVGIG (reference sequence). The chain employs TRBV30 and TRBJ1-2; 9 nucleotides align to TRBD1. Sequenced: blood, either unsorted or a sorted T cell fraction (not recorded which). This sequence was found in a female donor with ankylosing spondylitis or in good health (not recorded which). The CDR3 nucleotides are TGTGCCTCCCGGGACAGGGTGGCGGATGGCTACACCTTC. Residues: CASRDRVADGYTF.